This T cell receptor beta chain was found in a study of blood T cell repertoires in COVID-19. Across the study: Both acute and convalescent COVID-19 samples were obtained from the United States, Italy and Spain. Sample material is recorded as cDNA or gDNA derived from T cells, B-cell-depleted T cells, or PBMCs.

The method was immunoSEQ multiplex PCR; TCRdb's version includes in-frame clones alone and lacks a portion of them. Counted here are 300,000 or so clones, around 86% occurring once; the ten biggest clones make up about 10%. Adults between roughly 18 and 100 years of age took part from 20 to 25 US areas. Participants reported their clinical history, and cohort assignment relied on those reports. J lost 4 bases, V lost 7 bases, and 5 bases had no gene match. CDR3 length equals 14 residues. Germline loops: CDR1 MNHEY, CDR2 SMNVEV (reference sequence). The TCR was taken from a woman in her late teens or twenties who had recovered from COVID-19. This chain joins TRBV27 and TRBJ2-2; 8 bases match TRBD2. Sequencing input: PBMCs or T cells enriched from blood (not recorded which). The CDR3 nucleotides read TGTGCCAGCAACTTAGCGGGGAGCACCGGGGAGCTGTTTTTT. Its translation: CASNLAGSTGELFF.